These 20 T cell receptor beta chains came from one sample sequenced in a study of blood T cell repertoires in COVID-19. Sequencing was performed with immunoSEQ multiplex PCR; in TCRdb, only in-frame clones are kept and a portion is missing. The sample lists around 91,000 clones; 79% were seen once. Sequenced: peripheral blood. The receptors here all came from a woman aged 80 or over with active or convalescent COVID-19.

The V gene is TRBV5-1, the J gene TRBJ2-1, with 10 bases aligning to TRBD2. CDR3 length equals 18 residues. CDR1 and CDR2 (germline): SGHRS, YFSETQ. Trimming at V came to 4 bases and at J to 3 bases, leaving 13 bases not matched to a gene. The CDR3 nucleotides are TGCGCCAGCAGCGGGCTAGCGGGAGCCAGGGGCCTCTACAATGAGCAGTTCTTC. Its translation is CASSGLAGARGLYNEQFF.

The rearrangement links TRBV19 to TRBJ2-1, with D perhaps matching TRBD2 (5 bases). The germline V gene encodes CDR1 LNHDA and CDR2 SQIVND (reference sequence). The V gene lost 5 bases and the J gene lost 3 bases, with 20 bases spanning the gap. The CDR3 is 17 residues long. CDR3 sequence reads: CASSATGGRSVYNEQFF. The CDR3 DNA reads TGTGCCAGTAGTGCAACCGGAGGACGGTCGGTCTACAATGAGCAGTTCTTC.

The chain recombines TRBV7-2 with TRBJ1-3; D ambiguous. Deletions cut 5 bases from V and 5 bases from J, with 19 bases between. The CDR3 sequence is 16 residues long. CDR1 and CDR2 from the germline V gene are SGHTA and FQGNSA. CDR3 sequence reads: CASSLPGGSDRNTIYF. DNA of the CDR3: TGTGCCAGCAGCCTACCCGGCGGGTCCGATAGAAACACCATATATTTT.

Ten or more counts support this clone. The rearrangement links TRBV9 to TRBJ2-2; 9 bases fit TRBD2. This CDR3 spans 17 amino acids. V lost 4 bases and J lost 0; bases outside the gene matches: 7. Germline V gives CDR1 SGDLS, CDR2 YYNGEE. The CDR3 nucleotides are TGTGCCAGCAGCTTACACGGACTAGCGCCGAACACCGGGGAGCTGTTTTTT. The encoded protein is CASSLHGLAPNTGELFF.

This chain uses TRBV27 with TRBJ2-1; perhaps TRBD2 as D (5 bases). The CDR3 is 13 residues long. Germline V gene lookup returns CDR1 MNHEY and CDR2 SMNVEV (reference sequence). Trimming removed 2 bases at V and 9 bases at J, with 11 bases between. CDR3 residues: CASSLSFEGEQFF. For the CDR3, the DNA is TGTGCCAGCAGTTTAAGTTTTGAGGGTGAGCAGTTCTTC.

The V gene is TRBV7-8, the J gene TRBJ2-1, with D tentatively TRBD2 (6 bases). V lost 4 bases and J lost 4, with 17 bases in between. In germline, CDR1 is SGHVS, CDR2 FQNEAQ. The CDR3 sequence is 16 residues long. The CDR3 coding sequence is TGTGCCAGCAGCTCCACACTAGCTGACGCATACAATGAGCAGTTCTTC. This sequence encodes CASSSTLADAYNEQFF.

This chain links TRBV6-5 with TRBJ1-2; 8 bases are a match to TRBD1. V lost 6 bases, J lost 4 bases, and 7 bases stayed unmatched. The CDR3 is 14 residues long. The germline gives CDR1 MNHEY, CDR2 SVGAGI. The CDR3 DNA follows: TGTGCCAGCAGACCGGACAGGGTGGGCTATGGCTACACCTTC. Translating it yields CASRPDRVGYGYTF.

The chain is built from TRBV5-4 and TRBJ2-3; perhaps TRBD1 as D (5 bases). The germline V and J ends were trimmed by 3 bases and 4 bases, with 12 bases remaining between them. CDR1 SGHNT and CDR2 YYREEE come from the germline V gene (reference sequence). The CDR3 totals 14 residues. The CDR3 loop reads CASSSQAGPDTQYF. As DNA, the CDR3 is TGTGCCAGCAGCTCCCAAGCAGGGCCAGATACGCAGTATTTT.

Here the CDR3 reads CASSLPPNTEAFF. CDR3 nucleotides: TGTGCCAGCTCCCTCCCCCCGAACACTGAAGCTTTCTTT. The J gene is TRBJ1-1, the V gene TRBV7-2, with unresolved D. The CDR3 has 13 amino acids. Germline-derived CDR1 and CDR2 are SGHTA and FQGNSA. The germline V and J ends were trimmed by 8 bases and 1 base, with 11 bases remaining between them.

In this sample, this clone turned up a few times. This rearrangement joins TRBV4-1 to TRBJ2-7, with 7 nucleotides matching TRBD2. Germline assignment: CDR1 MGHRA and CDR2 YSYEKL. The CDR3 extends over 16 amino acids. V was clipped by 4 bases and J by 3 bases; unmatched bases: 12. CDR3 sequence: CASSLIYAGGNYEQYF. As DNA, the CDR3 is TGCGCCAGCAGCCTGATTTACGCCGGGGGGAACTACGAGCAGTACTTC.

This rearrangement joins TRBV7-3 to TRBJ2-3; no clear D. This CDR3 is built from 14 residues. The germline CDR1 and CDR2 sequences are SGHTA and FQGTGA. Trimming removed 3 bases at V and 2 bases at J, with 9 bases between. The CDR3, as DNA: TGTGCCAGCAGCTTGGGCAGGATCACAGATACGCAGTATTTT. Its protein is CASSLGRITDTQYF.

The CDR3 coding sequence is TGTGCCAGCAGGCGCCCTGGACAGGGGGCGGGAGGCTACACCTTC. Residues: CASRRPGQGAGGYTF. V and J are TRBV28 and TRBJ1-2; 11 positions match TRBD1. In germline, CDR1 is MDHEN, CDR2 SYDVKM. The CDR3 runs to 15 residues. The junction had 11 bases not matched to a gene; V was cut back by 6 bases and J by 8 bases.

The chain uses TRBV9 and TRBJ2-7; 8 positions match TRBD2. Germline values: CDR1 SGDLS, CDR2 YYNGEE. The trim removed 4 bases at V and 12 bases at J, leaving 6 bases unmatched. The length of the CDR3 is 11 residues. This CDR3 is CASSPGGGLYF. Written as DNA, the CDR3 is TGTGCCAGCAGCCCCGGGGGGGGATTGTACTTC.

V is TRBV21-1 and J is TRBJ1-5. TRBV21-1 represents a pseudogene. The CDR3 length is 15 residues. CDR3 nucleotide sequence: TGTGCCAGCAGCAAACGGCGGGTTAGCAATCAGCCCCAGCATTTT. This gives the protein CASSKRRVSNQPQHF.

This chain links TRBV19 with TRBJ2-7; 7 positions agree with TRBD2. The V segment lost 4 bases and the J segment 2 bases; nucleotides outside the gene matches: 5. CDR3 length equals 14 residues. Germline CDR1 is LNHDA and CDR2 is SQIVND (reference sequence). CDR3 amino acids: CASSTSGPAYEQYF. The CDR3, as DNA: TGTGCCAGTAGTACTAGCGGACCCGCCTACGAGCAGTACTTC.

This chain connects TRBV5-5 to TRBJ2-1; 8 bases line up with TRBD2. The V gene's germline CDR1 is SGHKS and CDR2 YYEKEE (reference sequence). J lost 9 bases, V lost 2 bases, and 16 bases had no gene match. The length of the CDR3 is 17 residues. The CDR3, as DNA: TGTGCCAGCAGCTTCGTTAGGGGGACTAGTACGGGCGGTGAGCAGTTCTTC. This translates into CASSFVRGTSTGGEQFF.

The J gene is TRBJ2-3, the V gene TRBV29-1, with a weak D call TRBD1 (5 bases). This CDR3 has 14 residues. The germline V gene encodes CDR1 SQVTM and CDR2 ANQGSEA. Trimming stripped 6 bases from V and 0 bases from J, with 13 bases between. The CDR3 is CSVGEFASTDTQYF. The CDR3, as DNA: TGCAGCGTAGGGGAATTTGCTAGCACAGATACGCAGTATTTT.

This CDR3 reads CASSPGTPWDTQYF. The CDR3 DNA reads TGTGCCAGCAGCCCCGGGACTCCCTGGGATACGCAGTATTTT. The gene calls are TRBV5-4 and TRBJ2-3; D is perhaps TRBD2 (6 bases). This CDR3 contains 14 residues. V dropped 4 bases and J dropped 6 bases, with 15 bases sitting between them. Per germline, CDR1 SGHNT and CDR2 YYREEE (reference sequence).

The J gene is TRBJ2-7, the V gene TRBV11-2, with unresolved D. The V and J ends lost 1 base and 6 bases respectively, with 13 bases between them. The V gene's germline CDR1 is SGHAT and CDR2 FQNNGV. The CDR3 totals 14 residues. CDR3 in amino acids: CASSLATVEREQYF. CDR3 nucleotide sequence: TGTGCCAGCAGCTTAGCTACTGTCGAACGCGAGCAGTACTTC.

J is TRBJ2-2 and V is TRBV2; unclear D gene. This CDR3 spans 14 amino acids. V lost 8 bases to trimming and J lost 3 bases, with 13 bases between them. Germline V gene lookup returns CDR1 SNHLY and CDR2 FYNNEI. The CDR3: CASVQVVDTGELFF. CDR3 in DNA: TGTGCCAGCGTCCAAGTAGTGGACACCGGGGAGCTGTTTTTT.